The 18 T cell receptor beta chains given below trace back to one sample, sequenced in a study of cytomegalovirus exposure and HLA in healthy donors. PCR amplification relied on 60 Vbeta primers (plus 13 Jbeta primers). Clones were sequenced by immunoSEQ multiplex PCR, and TCRdb holds only the in-frame ones, with some missing. This repertoire shows approximately 170,000 clones, around 67% found once; its top ten account for less than 4%. Source material: PBMCs. The receptors here all came from a woman aged 25 to 45 in good health and CMV-seropositive.

The V and J genes are TRBV18 and TRBJ2-7; 7 bases are a match to TRBD1. The CDR3 contains 13 residues. Trimming took 4 bases from V and 4 from J; bases not matched to a gene: 4. Germline CDR1 is KGHSH and CDR2 is LQKENI. The CDR3 loop reads CASSRQTGYEQYF. In nucleotides, the CDR3 is TGTGCCAGCTCACGACAGACAGGGTACGAGCAGTACTTC.

This chain connects TRBV11-2 to TRBJ2-7, with 10 bases aligning to TRBD1. The CDR3 has 15 amino acids. The germline V gene encodes CDR1 SGHAT and CDR2 FQNNGV. After removal of 4 bases from V and 3 bases from J, the junction contained 6 bases not matched to a gene. Here the CDR3 DNA reads TGTGCCAGCAGCTCGTGGACAGGGGGGATCTACGAGCAGTACTTC. Amino acid sequence: CASSSWTGGIYEQYF.

This sequence joins TRBV11-2 and TRBJ2-3; D gene unclear. The germline V and J ends were trimmed by 5 bases and 6 bases, with 12 bases remaining between them. The germline V gene has CDR1 SGHAT and CDR2 FQNNGV. This CDR3 has 13 residues. In nucleotides, the CDR3 is TGTGCCAGCAGCCCGGTCCTATCCGATACGCAGTATTTT. Amino acids: CASSPVLSDTQYF.

The rearrangement links TRBV28 to TRBJ2-7, with 9 bases fitting TRBD1. This CDR3 is built from 17 residues. CDR1 MDHEN and CDR2 SYDVKM come from the germline V gene. The trim removed 3 bases at V and 0 bases at J, leaving 9 bases unmatched. The CDR3 nucleotides read TGTGCCAGCAGTTTGGAGAGTGGGACAGGGAGCTCCTACGAGCAGTACTTC. This encodes CASSLESGTGSSYEQYF.

This clone was seen more than once but under ten times. The V call is TRBV7-2, the J call TRBJ1-1, with a possible D match to TRBD1 (5 bases). The CDR3 runs to 14 residues. V dropped 4 bases and J dropped 0 bases, with 9 bases sitting between them. Germline values: CDR1 SGHTA, CDR2 FQGNSA. As DNA, the CDR3 is TGTGCCAGCAGCTCCCGGGGGATGAACACTGAAGCTTTCTTT. It codes for CASSSRGMNTEAFF.

V and J are TRBV19 and TRBJ1-2; tentative D call: TRBD1 (5 bases). V lost 5 bases and J lost 5, with 15 bases in between. The CDR3 totals 14 residues. Germline V gene lookup returns CDR1 LNHDA and CDR2 SQIVND (reference sequence). The CDR3 here is CASSAGTGAYGYTF. CDR3 bases: TGTGCCAGTAGTGCCGGGACGGGAGCTTATGGCTACACCTTC.

J is TRBJ1-4 and V is TRBV6-5; D uncertain. CDR1 and CDR2 (germline): MNHEY, SVGAGI. The length of the CDR3 is 13 residues. The V and J ends lost 8 bases and 8 bases respectively, with 15 bases between them. The CDR3 region has the DNA TGTGCCAGCTGTCGATTCGTCGGGGAAAAACTGTTTTTT. Its protein product is CASCRFVGEKLFF.

The CDR3 loop is CASQLDYNSNQPQHF. The CDR3 DNA reads TGTGCCAGTCAACTTGACTATAATAGCAATCAGCCCCAGCATTTT. The gene calls are TRBV6-1 and TRBJ1-5, with D unresolved. In germline, CDR1 is MNHNS, CDR2 SASEGT. Deletions cut 9 bases from V and 0 bases from J, with 15 bases between. This CDR3 comprises 15 residues.

The sample holds one count of this clone. A read error may produce the germline difference seen at one junction end. V usage is TRBV7-9 and J usage is TRBJ1-2; no firm D call. CDR3 length equals 13 residues. CDR1 is SEHNR and CDR2 is FQNEAQ in the germline V gene (reference sequence). CDR3 amino acids: CSSSLEEGYGYTF. As DNA, the CDR3 is TGTTCCAGCAGCTTAGAGGAGGGCTATGGCTACACCTTC.

This clone was seen a single time. The V and J genes are TRBV18 and TRBJ1-1; tentatively, D is TRBD1 (6 bases). V lost 1 base and J 1 base, leaving 7 bases between the germline ends. CDR1 is KGHSH and CDR2 is LQKENI in the germline V gene. CDR3 size: 14 residues. The CDR3 spells CASSPRGQNTEAFF. The CDR3 region has the DNA TGTGCCAGCTCACCACGGGGGCAGAACACTGAAGCTTTCTTT.

V is TRBV5-1 and J is TRBJ2-7; 8 bases are shared with TRBD2. After removal of 3 bases from V and 6 bases from J, the junction contained 14 bases not matched to a gene. The CDR3 consists of 16 residues. Germline V CDR1 and CDR2: SGHRS, YFSETQ. The CDR3 sequence: CASSSGGGGNVPEQYF. The CDR3 nucleotides read TGCGCCAGCAGCTCGGGGGGGGGCGGGAATGTTCCCGAGCAGTACTTC.

The V call is TRBV7-2, the J call TRBJ1-1, with D possibly matching TRBD1 (5 bases). Germline V gives CDR1 SGHTA, CDR2 FQGNSA. The length of the CDR3 is 13 residues. The V and J ends lost 0 bases and 7 bases respectively, with 9 bases between them. In DNA form, the CDR3 reads TGTGCCAGCAGCTTAGCAGGGGCTGATGAAGCTTTCTTT. Translating it yields CASSLAGADEAFF.

The chain combines TRBV29-1 with TRBJ2-2; no reliable D call. The length of the CDR3 is 11 residues. The germline CDR1 and CDR2 sequences are SQVTM and ANQGSEA. Trimming took off 3 bases at V and 5 bases at J, with 4 bases between the two ends. CDR3 region: CSVDQTGELFF. In DNA, the CDR3 is TGCAGCGTTGACCAGACCGGGGAGCTGTTTTTT.

The V gene is TRBV9, the J gene TRBJ2-1; 7 nucleotides agree with TRBD2. This CDR3 has 13 residues. With V trimmed by 0 bases and J by 9 bases, 3 bases remained unmatched. From germline, CDR1 is SGDLS and CDR2 YYNGEE. CDR3 DNA sequence: TGTGCCAGCAGCGTAGGTCCTAGCGGTGAGCAGTTCTTC. The encoded protein is CASSVGPSGEQFF.

The chain joins TRBV7-6 to TRBJ1-1; 10 nucleotides match TRBD1. V shed 1 base, J shed 0 bases, and the junction held 11 bases outside the gene matches. The CDR3 loop spans 19 amino acids. Germline assignment: CDR1 SGHVS and CDR2 FNYEAQ. The CDR3 DNA is TGTGCCAGCAGCTTAGAACTGGGGACAGGGGTCTTCATGAACACTGAAGCTTTCTTT. Its protein is CASSLELGTGVFMNTEAFF.

The chain employs TRBV4-2 and TRBJ2-7, with 10 positions matching TRBD2. J was trimmed by 4 bases and V by 0 bases; bases with no gene match: 12. The CDR3 extends over 18 amino acids. Germline V gives CDR1 LGHNA, CDR2 YNFKEQ. The CDR3 is CASSQEWLAGVDTYEQYF. The CDR3 nucleotides read TGTGCCAGCAGCCAAGAGTGGCTAGCGGGAGTTGATACGTACGAGCAGTACTTC.

The chain links TRBV7-9 to TRBJ2-1; weak D call: TRBD1 (6 bases). V gave up 7 bases and J gave up 11 bases, with 18 bases separating them. CDR1 and CDR2 from the germline V gene are SEHNR and FQNEAQ (reference sequence). The CDR3 is made up of 13 amino acids. The CDR3 nucleotides read TGTGCCAGCATCCTAGCCGGGACACCTAAGCAGTTCTTC. It codes for CASILAGTPKQFF.

This clone was seen more than once but under ten times. The chain is built from TRBV19 and TRBJ1-3, with D unclear. The CDR3 loop spans 17 amino acids. CDR1 and CDR2 from the germline V gene are LNHDA and SQIVND (reference sequence). V was shortened by 1 base and J by 1 base, with 14 bases between the two germline ends. The CDR3 nucleotides are TGTGCCAGTAGTATAGTGGCTGGCGGCACTTCTGGAAACACCATATATTTT. It is translated as CASSIVAGGTSGNTIYF.